These 14 T cell receptor beta chains share one sample of origin, sequenced in a study of blood T cell repertoires in COVID-19 (dated by TCRdb to the early 2020s). The library came from the immunoSEQ multiplex PCR assay. The clones in this table, taken by TCRdb from immuneACCESS, are in-frame only. Not every clone is retained; where verified, under half of the shortfall comes from an unresolved V gene, and the cause of the rest is unknown. The sample table holds approximately 230,000 clones, of which 88% were seen once. Clones ranked in the top ten supply around 2% of the sample. The sequencing input was peripheral blood. Receptors were obtained from a woman in her forties who had recovered from COVID-19.

This clone appeared once. This chain uses TRBV11-2 with TRBJ2-7; possibly TRBD1 for D (5 bases). The CDR3 contains 13 residues. Germline assignment: CDR1 SGHAT and CDR2 FQNNGV. Trimming took 5 bases from V and 2 from J, leaving 10 bases between them. CDR3 nucleotide sequence: TGTGCCAGCAGCGGGGCGAACACCTACGAGCAGTACTTC. This codes for CASSGANTYEQYF.

The rearrangement links TRBV19 to TRBJ2-3; D may be TRBD2 (6 bases). The CDR3 has 14 amino acids. Between the trimmed V and J ends, which lost 0 bases and 3 bases, there was a span of 7 bases. CDR1 is LNHDA and CDR2 is SQIVND in the germline V gene (reference sequence). In DNA form, the CDR3 reads TGTGCCAGTAGTATAGATCTAGCGACAGATACGCAGTATTTT. Amino acid sequence: CASSIDLATDTQYF.

The V and J genes are TRBV6-5 and TRBJ2-1; D possibly corresponds to TRBD1 (7 bases). Germline loops: CDR1 MNHEY, CDR2 SVGAGI. V was pared by 6 bases and J by 4 bases, with 16 bases between. This CDR3 is 15 amino acids long. The CDR3 nucleotides are TGTGCCAGCAGGAGGGACAGCGGGTCATACAATGAGCAGTTCTTC. Translating it yields CASRRDSGSYNEQFF.

This sequence joins TRBV4-1 and TRBJ2-1; D may be TRBD2 (5 bases). The CDR3 has 15 residues. The ends were cut back, 1 base at V and 9 bases at J, with 16 bases in the middle. Germline V lookup: CDR1 MGHRA, CDR2 YSYEKL. CDR3 residues: CASSQVREAVGEQFF. The CDR3 DNA is TGCGCCAGCAGCCAAGTGAGGGAAGCAGTAGGTGAGCAGTTCTTC.

This clone came up once. J is TRBJ2-1 and V is TRBV7-9, with 7 bases aligning to TRBD2. This CDR3 is built from 15 residues. J gave up 7 bases and V 2 bases, and 8 bases lay outside the gene matches. Per the germline V gene, CDR1 is SEHNR and CDR2 is FQNEAQ (reference sequence). The CDR3 here is CASSLSGGRINEQFF. In DNA form, the CDR3 reads TGTGCCAGCAGCTTATCAGGCGGGAGAATAAATGAGCAGTTCTTC. Full variable domain (remainder filled in from reference TRBV7-9 and TRBJ2-1): DTGVSQNPRHKITKRGQNVTFRCDPISEHNRLYWYRQTLGQGPEFLTYFQNEAQLEKSRLLSDRFSAERPKGSFSTLEIQRTEQGDSAMYLCASSLSGGRINEQFFGPGTRLTVL.

The chain links TRBV27 to TRBJ1-2; weak D call: TRBD1 (5 bases). Between the trimmed V and J ends, which lost 2 bases and 4 bases, there was a span of 11 bases. CDR3 length: 14 amino acids. Germline CDR1 and CDR2: MNHEY and SMNVEV (reference sequence). Here the CDR3 reads CASSLQGWGYGYTF. CDR3 DNA: TGTGCCAGCAGTTTACAGGGTTGGGGCTATGGCTACACCTTC.

The J gene is TRBJ2-7, the V gene TRBV7-8; D is unclear. V dropped 1 base and J dropped 2 bases, with 12 bases sitting between them. The CDR3 covers 15 residues. Germline CDR1 and CDR2: SGHVS and FQNEAQ. The CDR3 loop is CASSLESFSAYEQYF. CDR3 sequence (DNA): TGTGCCAGCAGCTTAGAATCTTTCTCGGCCTACGAGCAGTACTTC.

The chain links TRBV6-5 to TRBJ2-7; the match to TRBD1 covers 9 bases. Germline-derived CDR1 and CDR2 are MNHEY and SVGAGI. This CDR3 is 14 amino acids long. J lost 4 bases, V lost 2 bases, and 3 bases had no gene match. This chain's CDR3 is CASSYRGTGYEQYF. Written as DNA, the CDR3 is TGTGCCAGCAGTTACCGGGGGACAGGGTACGAGCAGTACTTC.

The rearrangement joins TRBV19 to TRBJ1-4, with D possibly matching TRBD1 (5 bases). This CDR3 spans 11 amino acids. CDR1 is LNHDA and CDR2 is SQIVND in the germline V gene (reference sequence). Trimming shortened V by 6 bases and J by 15 bases, and 14 bases separated the two germline ends. CDR3 nucleotides: TGTGCCAGTAGGGACACCAGGGAAGTGTTTTTT. Translated, it gives CASRDTREVFF.

Here the CDR3 DNA reads TGTGCCAGCAGTGAAGGGTGGGACAGGGCGTCCGGTGAGCAGTTCTTC. Protein product: CASSEGWDRASGEQFF. V and J are TRBV6-1 and TRBJ2-1; 9 bases line up with TRBD1. The V segment lost 1 base and the J segment 9 bases; nucleotides outside the gene matches: 10. Germline CDR1 and CDR2: MNHNS and SASEGT. The CDR3 is made up of 16 amino acids.

The chain uses TRBV13 and TRBJ1-1, with TRBD1 as a possible D gene (6 bases). This CDR3 spans 14 amino acids. Trimming stripped 2 bases from V and 4 bases from J, with 11 bases between. Germline CDR1 reads PRHDT; CDR2 reads FYEKMQ (reference sequence). As DNA, the CDR3 is TGTGCCAGCAGCTTACAGGGGATGGGCACTGAAGCTTTCTTT. It translates to CASSLQGMGTEAFF.

This clone is a singleton in its sample. V usage is TRBV11-2 and J usage is TRBJ2-2; D unclear. The CDR3 runs to 16 residues. CDR1 and CDR2 (germline): SGHAT, FQNNGV. V lost 0 bases and J 4 bases, leaving 12 bases between the germline ends. The DNA for the CDR3 is TGTGCCAGCAGCTTAGATCCTTCCGTCCGCACCGGGGAGCTGTTTTTT. It is translated as CASSLDPSVRTGELFF.

The rearrangement joins TRBV2 to TRBJ2-1; 11 bases map to TRBD2. The germline CDR1 and CDR2 sequences are SNHLY and FYNNEI. Losses at the gene ends were 3 bases for V and 8 bases for J; bases not matched to a gene: 6. There are 15 residues in the CDR3. The CDR3 bases are TGTGCCAGCAGTGATCTAGCGGGGGGCTCCCATGAGCAGTTCTTC. This gives the protein CASSDLAGGSHEQFF.

This chain joins TRBV30 and TRBJ2-7, with 10 nucleotides matching TRBD1. Germline V gives CDR1 GTSNPN, CDR2 SVGIG (reference sequence). This CDR3 region has 14 residues. V lost 2 bases to trimming and J lost 3 bases; unmatched junction nucleotides: 4. The CDR3 DNA reads TGTGCCTGGAGTAGGGGACAGGGGAACTACGAGCAGTACTTC. The encoded protein is CAWSRGQGNYEQYF.